A single sample gave rise to the 26 T cell receptor beta chains below, sequenced in a study of CD8+CD57+ T cells in acquired aplastic anemia. Genomic DNA, serving as template, underwent TCR beta VDJ and CDR3 profiling. Using its own MiXCR run on the reads, TCRdb lists one record per CDR3 protein. The sample yields approximately 470,000 distinct CDR3 sequences, around 30% seen once. In patients chosen for sequencing, flow cytometry had shown CD8+CD57+ cell expansion. Sequenced material: sorted CD4+, CD8+, or CD8+CD57+ T cells (not recorded which) from PBMCs. These receptors all stem from a human donor with aplastic anemia.

The table lists this clonotype with many counts. V gene TRBV15 combines with J gene TRBJ2-1, with TRBD2 identical over 15 bases. The CDR3 is 17 amino acids. V shed 2 bases, J shed 9 bases, and the junction held 8 bases outside the gene matches. Germline-derived CDR1 and CDR2 are LNHNV and YYDKDF (reference sequence). For the CDR3, the DNA is TGTGCCACCAGCAGAAAGTCCGGGACTAGCGGGGGGATTGAGCAGTTCTTC. Translation: CATSRKSGTSGGIEQFF.

The V gene is TRBV12-3 or TRBV12-4, the J gene TRBJ1-1, with unresolved D. The V end lost 2 bases, the J end lost 3 bases, and 7 bases lay between the germline ends. The length of the CDR3 is 13 residues. The CDR3 DNA is TGTGCCAGCAGTTTATATTGGGACACTGAAGCTTTCTTT. Residues: CASSLYWDTEAFF.

The chain carries TRBV5-1 and TRBJ2-5; 7 bases fit TRBD1. Germline V CDR1 and CDR2: SGHRS, YFSETQ. The CDR3 length is 15 residues. The J segment lost 2 bases and the V segment lost 4 bases, leaving 8 bases of the junction unmatched. CDR3 residues: CASSVLGQPQETQYF. DNA for the CDR3: TGCGCCAGCAGCGTCCTGGGACAGCCTCAAGAGACCCAGTACTTC.

This clonotype was observed a handful of times. The CDR3 coding sequence is TGTGCCAGCAGTGTAGTGTCAGGGTCTCATACTGAAGCTTTCTTT. This gives the protein CASSVVSGSHTEAFF. This chain links TRBV6-6 with TRBJ1-1; the D gene is possibly TRBD1 (5 bases). The V and J ends lost 5 bases and 5 bases respectively, with 18 bases between them. Germline V gene lookup returns CDR1 MNHNY and CDR2 SVGAGI (reference sequence). The CDR3 runs 15 residues.

The chain uses TRBV19 and TRBJ2-3; 7 bases are a match to TRBD1. Germline lookup yields CDR1 LNHDA and CDR2 SQIVND (reference sequence). The V and J ends lost 8 bases and 6 bases, in that order; junction bases with no gene match: 8. The CDR3 is 13 amino acids. CDR3 sequence: CASSARGMDTQYF. CDR3 sequence (DNA): TGTGCCAGTTCGGCCAGGGGGATGGATACGCAGTATTTT.

This clonotype was detected only a few times. In nucleotides, the CDR3 is TGCAGCGCGGTGGCGGGGCAGAATGAAAAACTGTTTTTT. It codes for CSAVAGQNEKLFF. V and J are TRBV20-1 and TRBJ1-4, with D possibly being TRBD1 (5 bases). Germline V lookup: CDR1 DFQATT, CDR2 SNEGSKA (reference sequence). The CDR3 covers 13 residues.

There are a few counts of this clonotype. The genes are TRBV5-1 and TRBJ2-5; 11 positions match TRBD2. V shed 4 bases and J 5 bases; nucleotides not matched to a gene: 7. This CDR3 has 15 residues. Germline V gene data show CDR1 as SGHRS and CDR2 as YFSETQ. The chain's CDR3 is CASSAEGLAVETQYF. As DNA, the CDR3 is TGCGCCAGCAGCGCGGAGGGACTAGCGGTCGAGACCCAGTACTTC.

This clonotype was counted ten times or more. The chain joins TRBV7-6 to TRBJ2-7, with D perhaps matching TRBD2 (6 bases). Germline V gene sequence: CDR1 SGHVS, CDR2 FNYEAQ. V gave up 1 base and J gave up 3 bases, with 13 bases separating them. CDR3 length: 15 amino acids. CDR3 DNA: TGTGCCAGCAGCTTAGTGGCGGGACCTGGCTACGAGCAGTACTTC. It yields the protein CASSLVAGPGYEQYF. Complete variable domain (other parts from reference TRBV7-6 and TRBJ2-7): GAGVSQSPRYKVTKRGQDVALRCDPISGHVSLYWYRQALGQGPEFLTYFNYEAQQDKSGLPNDRFSAERPEGSISTLTIQRTEQRDSAMYRCASSLVAGPGYEQYFGPGTRLTVT.

This clonotype has just a few counts. This chain's CDR3 is CASSLDSGNTEAFF. Written as DNA, the CDR3 is TGTGCCAGCAGCCTGGACTCCGGGAACACTGAAGCTTTCTTT. The gene calls are TRBV2 and TRBJ1-1; unclear D gene. V gave up 6 bases and J gave up 1 base, with 12 bases separating them. The CDR3 sequence is 14 residues long. Germline CDR1 and CDR2: SNHLY and FYNNEI.

The sample holds a few counts of this clonotype. This CDR3 fails to terminate in the conserved phenylalanine or tryptophan, so it likely reflects a read error. The chain has TRBV2 and TRBJ1-5, with D unclear. CDR1 SNHLY and CDR2 FYNNEI come from the germline V gene. CDR3 size: 11 residues. V was cut by 5 bases and J by 5 bases, with 4 bases left in between. CDR3 sequence: CASSLDQPQHL. The CDR3 DNA follows: TGTGCCAGCAGTTTAGATCAGCCCCAGCATCTT.

This clonotype was detected a few times. V gene TRBV25-1 combines with J gene TRBJ1-6; tentative D call: TRBD1 (5 bases). Trimming shortened V by 6 bases and J by 10 bases, and 19 bases separated the two germline ends. This CDR3 comprises 15 residues. Germline lookup yields CDR1 MGHDK and CDR2 SYGVNS. The CDR3, as DNA: TGTGCCAGCAGCCCAAGCGGGGCGCCGGGGTCACCCCTCCACTTT. Residues: CASSPSGAPGSPLHF.

The chain carries TRBV15 and TRBJ2-7; D may be TRBD1 (5 bases). Trimming shortened V by 0 bases and J by 6 bases, and 15 bases separated the two germline ends. The CDR3 spans 15 residues. Germline V gene lookup returns CDR1 LNHNV and CDR2 YYDKDF (reference sequence). CDR3 nucleotide sequence: TGTGCCACCAGCAGAGATAAAGGGGCCCGAGGCGAGCAGTACTTC. Translation: CATSRDKGARGEQYF.

The V gene is TRBV2, the J gene TRBJ2-3; TRBD2 aligns across 7 bases. Germline V gene data show CDR1 as SNHLY and CDR2 as FYNNEI. The CDR3 consists of 13 residues. V shed 7 bases and J 11 bases; nucleotides not matched to a gene: 12. The CDR3 protein is CASTLAEYNEQYF. The DNA of the CDR3 is TGTGCCAGCACTCTAGCGGAGTACAATGAGCAGTATTTT.

This clonotype was observed at least ten times. The chain has TRBV10-3 and TRBJ1-2; D is unclear. V lost 3 bases and J lost 4, with 6 bases in between. The CDR3 totals 12 residues. Germline V CDR1 and CDR2: ENHRY, SYGVKD. The CDR3 spells CAISDQIYGYTF. The DNA for the CDR3 is TGTGCCATCAGTGATCAAATCTATGGCTACACCTTC.

This clonotype was counted at least ten times. The CDR3 here is CASSLASGTGYGYTF. The CDR3 DNA reads TGTGCCAGCAGCTTGGCCTCGGGGACGGGGTATGGCTACACCTTC. V is TRBV5-5 and J is TRBJ1-2; a weak D match, TRBD1 (5 bases). V lost 0 bases, J lost 5 bases, and 14 bases lay in between. Germline values: CDR1 SGHKS, CDR2 YYEKEE (reference sequence). The CDR3 is 15 amino acids.

This clonotype was detected ten times or more. The chain employs TRBV12-3 or TRBV12-4 and TRBJ1-2, with 8 bases that match TRBD1. Trimming removed 6 bases from V and 4 bases from J; junction bases left unmatched: 7. This CDR3 is built from 14 residues. The chain's CDR3 is CASRTTGVLYGYTF. The DNA for the CDR3 is TGTGCCAGCAGAACGACAGGGGTTCTCTATGGCTACACCTTC.

V usage is TRBV24-1 and J usage is TRBJ2-2; maybe TRBD1 (5 bases). Trimming shortened V by 0 bases and J by 4 bases, and 11 bases separated the two germline ends. Germline V gene data show CDR1 as KGHDR and CDR2 as SFDVKD. This CDR3 region has 16 residues. CDR3: CATSDLSQGTTGELFF. The CDR3 region has the DNA TGTGCCACCAGTGATTTGAGTCAGGGCACCACCGGGGAGCTGTTTTTT.

J is TRBJ1-6 and V is TRBV15, with 7 positions matching TRBD1. V trimming: 1 base; J trimming: 7 bases; junction bases outside the gene matches: 7. CDR1 and CDR2 from the germline V gene are LNHNV and YYDKDF (reference sequence). CDR3 length: 16 amino acids. The CDR3 region has the DNA TGTGCCACCAGCAGAGGTACAGGGGAGACGAATTCACCCCTCCACTTT. Translated: CATSRGTGETNSPLHF.

This clonotype was counted only a few times. J is TRBJ2-5 and V is TRBV5-1; D possibly matches TRBD1 or TRBD2 (5 bases each). The V gene's germline CDR1 is SGHRS and CDR2 YFSETQ. The CDR3 contains 14 residues. The ends were cut back, 4 bases at V and 5 bases at J, with 15 bases in the middle. The CDR3 loop is CASSPLGVAETQYF. CDR3 DNA: TGCGCCAGCAGCCCCTTGGGGGTAGCCGAGACCCAGTACTTC.

This clonotype appeared many times. The chain has TRBV29-1 and TRBJ2-7; D is undetermined. The CDR3 contains 15 residues. CDR1 and CDR2 from the germline V gene are SQVTM and ANQGSEA. With 4 bases removed from V and 6 bases from J, the gap between germline ends came to 22 bases. In DNA, the CDR3 is TGCAGCGTTGCCGTGCCTCGGCCGCAGGAAGTCGAGCAGTACTTC. Amino acids: CSVAVPRPQEVEQYF.

The table lists this clonotype with many counts. The V call is TRBV15, the J call TRBJ2-3, with no clear D. V lost 4 bases to trimming and J lost 5 bases, with 10 bases between them. The CDR3 loop spans 13 amino acids. The germline V gene encodes CDR1 LNHNV and CDR2 YYDKDF (reference sequence). The CDR3 bases are TGTGCCACCAGCAACAGTCCGGGAGATACGCAGTATTTT. Encoded protein: CATSNSPGDTQYF.

The rearrangement links TRBV3-1 to TRBJ1-2; D gene ambiguous. Trimming shortened V by 1 base and J by 0 bases, and 12 bases separated the two germline ends. The CDR3 totals 16 residues. CDR1 and CDR2 from the germline V gene are LGHDT and YNNKEL (reference sequence). CDR3 residues: CASSQGRDGPNYGYTF. For the CDR3, the DNA is TGTGCCAGCAGCCAAGGACGAGATGGTCCTAACTATGGCTACACCTTC.

This chain joins TRBV7-1 and TRBJ2-4; the D gene is possibly TRBD2 (5 bases). TRBV7-1 is marked as an open reading frame, function uncertain. V was cut by 4 bases and J by 0 bases, with 19 bases left in between. The CDR3 runs to 18 residues. The CDR3 here is CASSLAPQRRLAKNIQYF. The CDR3 bases are TGTGCCAGCAGCTTAGCGCCCCAGCGGAGGCTAGCCAAAAACATTCAGTACTTC.

CDR3 nucleotide sequence: TGTGCCACCAGCAGGGTACTAGCGGGAGGTTTCTACGAGCAGTACTTC. It translates to CATSRVLAGGFYEQYF. The chain couples TRBV15 to TRBJ2-7, with 12 bases lining up with TRBD2. After removal of 3 bases from V and 3 bases from J, the junction contained 6 bases not matched to a gene. The CDR3 has 16 amino acids. Germline-derived CDR1 and CDR2 are LNHNV and YYDKDF (reference sequence).

This clonotype occurred many times. The CDR3 nucleotides are TGCGCCAGCAGTTCCACAGGGGGCGTCGACTATGGCTACACCTTC. It encodes CASSSTGGVDYGYTF. The chain recombines TRBV5-1 with TRBJ1-2, with TRBD1 identical over 9 bases. This CDR3 region has 15 residues. The germline gives CDR1 SGHRS, CDR2 YFSETQ. J was trimmed by 3 bases and V by 5 bases; bases with no gene match: 8.

This clonotype occurred many times. The chain recombines TRBV7-2 with TRBJ1-2, with D unresolved. Germline CDR1 SGHTA, CDR2 FQGNSA. V was cut by 5 bases and J by 4 bases, with 11 bases left in between. The length of the CDR3 is 13 residues. The DNA of the CDR3 is TGTGCCAGCAGCAATGGACCCATCTATGGCTACACCTTC. Residues: CASSNGPIYGYTF. Full variable domain (rest looked up from reference TRBV7-2 and TRBJ1-2): GAGVSQSPSNKVTEKGKDVELRCDPISGHTALYWYRQSLGQGLEFLIYFQGNSAPDKSGLPSDRFSAERTGGSVSTLTIQRTQQEDSAVYLCASSNGPIYGYTFGSGTRLTVV.